The 20 T cell receptor beta chains listed next were all sequenced from one sample in a study of T cell responses to AZD1222 COVID-19 vaccine. The repertoire was sequenced with immunoSEQ multiplex PCR; TCRdb's copy has only in-frame clones and lacks some. The data show 180,000 or so clones, more than 85% seen once. This specimen consisted of peripheral blood, obtained 28 days after the second AZD1222 dose. The source of these receptors is an adult who received the AZD1222 COVID-19 vaccine.

The chain is built from TRBV11-2 and TRBJ1-6, with D uncertain. The V gene lost 0 bases and the J gene lost 11 bases, with 8 bases spanning the gap. This CDR3 has 13 amino acids. CDR1 and CDR2 from the germline V gene are SGHAT and FQNNGV. For the CDR3, the DNA is TGTGCCAGCAGCTTAGAGCCCAACACACCCCTCCACTTT. Protein sequence: CASSLEPNTPLHF.

V is TRBV10-1 and J is TRBJ2-1; the D gene is possibly TRBD1 (6 bases). Germline V gene data show CDR1 as WNHNN and CDR2 as SYGVQD (reference sequence). The CDR3 loop spans 13 amino acids. V lost 5 bases and J lost 4, with 9 bases in between. This CDR3 reads CASSSQGYNEQFF. The CDR3 DNA follows: TGCGCCAGCAGTTCACAGGGATACAATGAGCAGTTCTTC.

This chain links TRBV18 with TRBJ2-5, with D perhaps assigned TRBD1 or TRBD2 (5 bases each). The CDR3 covers 14 residues. In germline, CDR1 is KGHSH, CDR2 LQKENI. Trimming removed 3 bases from V and 2 bases from J, with 10 bases in between. The CDR3 is CASSPGTEQETQYF. As DNA, the CDR3 is TGTGCCAGCTCACCGGGGACGGAACAAGAGACCCAGTACTTC.

The chain carries TRBV28 and TRBJ2-7; D is unresolved. Germline V CDR1 and CDR2: MDHEN, SYDVKM. The CDR3 is made up of 11 amino acids. Trimming removed 5 bases at V and 6 bases at J, with 8 bases between. The CDR3 coding sequence is TGTGCCAGCAGTCCCCTTTTCGAGCAGTACTTC. Translation: CASSPLFEQYF.

The chain combines TRBV4-2 with TRBJ1-4; 9 bases fit TRBD1. Germline CDR1 is LGHNA and CDR2 is YNFKEQ. J lost 6 bases, V lost 4 bases, and 3 bases had no gene match. The CDR3 has 14 residues. CDR3 DNA: TGTGCCAGCAGCCGACGGACAGGGGATGAAAAACTGTTTTTT. Amino acids: CASSRRTGDEKLFF.

As regards this clone: The same CDR3 is also encoded by other DNA sequences in this sample. V and J are TRBV18 and TRBJ1-5; D is undetermined. Germline V gives CDR1 KGHSH, CDR2 LQKENI. V was cut by 0 bases and J by 2 bases, with 8 bases left in between. The CDR3 totals 15 residues. CDR3 in DNA: TGTGCCAGCTCACCACCGGGCGTGGGCAATCAGCCCCAGCATTTT. Its translation: CASSPPGVGNQPQHF. The variable domain in full, with the rest retrieved from reference TRBV18 and TRBJ1-5, is NAGVMQNPRHLVRRRGQEARLRCSPMKGHSHVYWYRQLPEEGLKFMVYLQKENIIDESGMPKERFSAEFPKEGPSILRIQQVVRGDSAAYFCASSPPGVGNQPQHFGDGTRLSIL.

This chain connects TRBV5-4 to TRBJ1-2; possibly TRBD1 for D (6 bases). Trimming removed 3 bases from V and 2 bases from J, with 17 bases in between. CDR3 length: 16 residues. Germline assignment: CDR1 SGHNT and CDR2 YYREEE (reference sequence). The CDR3 DNA is TGTGCCAGCAGCTGGTTATTGCGGGGGGCGAACTATGGCTACACCTTC. Its translation: CASSWLLRGANYGYTF.

The chain links TRBV19 to TRBJ1-2, with D perhaps matching TRBD1 (6 bases). V was trimmed by 8 bases and J by 3 bases, leaving 19 bases between them. Germline V gene lookup returns CDR1 LNHDA and CDR2 SQIVND (reference sequence). The CDR3 is 15 amino acids. CDR3 region: CASRDRGGTYYGYTF. In DNA form, the CDR3 reads TGTGCCAGTCGAGATAGGGGGGGGACTTACTATGGCTACACCTTC.

V gene TRBV11-2 combines with J gene TRBJ2-5, with TRBD2 matching 10 bases. V lost 2 bases, J lost 0 bases, and 12 bases stayed unmatched. The CDR3 extends over 19 amino acids. The germline CDR1 and CDR2 sequences are SGHAT and FQNNGV. CDR3 nucleotides: TGTGCCAGCAGCTTACGCCTAGGGATAGCGGGAGGTAACCAAGAGACCCAGTACTTC. This sequence encodes CASSLRLGIAGGNQETQYF.

V usage is TRBV5-1 and J usage is TRBJ2-5; 8 bases agree with TRBD2. The germline V gene has CDR1 SGHRS and CDR2 YFSETQ. Losses at the gene ends were 3 bases for V and 5 bases for J; bases not matched to a gene: 9. There are 15 residues in the CDR3. CDR3 bases: TGCGCCAGCAGCTCCCTCGGGGGGGCCGGGGAGACCCAGTACTTC. Amino acids: CASSSLGGAGETQYF. Variable domain in full (rest from reference TRBV5-1 and TRBJ2-5): KAGVTQTPRYLIKTRGQQVTLSCSPISGHRSVSWYQQTPGQGLQFLFEYFSETQRNKGNFPGRFSGRQFSNSRSEMNVSTLELGDSALYLCASSSLGGAGETQYFGPGTRLLVL.

CDR3 loop: CASSYSQVRDLYEQYF. The CDR3 DNA sequence: TGTGCCAGCAGTTACTCGCAGGTCCGAGACCTTTACGAGCAGTACTTC. The gene calls are TRBV6-2 or TRBV6-3 and TRBJ2-7; D remains unclear. Between the trimmed V and J ends, which lost 0 bases and 4 bases, there was a span of 16 bases. The CDR3 totals 16 residues. Germline CDR1 and CDR2: MNHEY and SVGEGT.

V usage is TRBV4-1 and J usage is TRBJ1-5, with 8 bases identical to TRBD1. V dropped 3 bases and J dropped 7; count of bases not matched to a gene: 8. The CDR3 has 15 amino acids. CDR1 and CDR2 (germline): MGHRA, YSYEKL. The CDR3 protein is CASSQDGQGRQPQHF. The DNA for the CDR3 is TGCGCCAGCAGCCAGGATGGACAGGGAAGACAGCCCCAGCATTTT.

The V call is TRBV5-8, the J call TRBJ1-6; D not resolved. Germline CDR1 SGHTS, CDR2 YDEGEE. V gave up 2 bases and J gave up 9 bases, with 0 bases separating them. The CDR3 is made up of 10 amino acids. Here the CDR3 DNA reads TGTGCCAGCAGCTTTTCACCCCTCCACTTT. Its translation: CASSFSPLHF.

This rearrangement joins TRBV4-1 to TRBJ2-3, with 13 bases fitting TRBD2. V lost 3 bases to trimming and J lost 5 bases; unmatched junction nucleotides: 8. This CDR3 contains 17 residues. Germline assignment: CDR1 MGHRA and CDR2 YSYEKL. CDR3 residues: CASSQRLAGGLGDTQYF. Here the CDR3 DNA reads TGCGCCAGCAGCCAGAGACTAGCGGGGGGCCTGGGAGATACGCAGTATTTT.

The chain joins TRBV3-1 (or the pseudogene TRBV3-2) to TRBJ1-1, with a tentative D call TRBD1 (6 bases). The CDR3 spans 16 residues. CDR1 and CDR2 (germline): LGHDT, YNNKEL (reference sequence). Trimming cost V 1 base and J 0 bases, with 12 bases left between them. CDR3 sequence (DNA): TGTGCCAGCAGCCAAGTCAGGACAGCCCTGAACACTGAAGCTTTCTTT. As protein: CASSQVRTALNTEAFF.

The chain uses TRBV7-3 and TRBJ2-1; a weak D match, TRBD2 (5 bases). V lost 2 bases, J lost 3 bases, and 11 bases lay in between. This CDR3 contains 15 residues. Germline lookup yields CDR1 SGHTA and CDR2 FQGTGA. The CDR3, as DNA: TGTGCCAGCAGCTTAGCGGGCAGCATCTACAATGAGCAGTTCTTC. Translating it yields CASSLAGSIYNEQFF.

The chain combines TRBV2 with TRBJ1-3; no clear D. V was clipped by 5 bases and J by 5 bases, with 4 bases between them. The CDR3 loop spans 11 amino acids. CDR1 and CDR2 from the germline V gene are SNHLY and FYNNEI. DNA of the CDR3: TGTGCCAGCAGTTACCGAAACACCATATATTTT. Encoded protein: CASSYRNTIYF. The full variable domain, rest sourced from reference TRBV2 and TRBJ1-3, is EPEVTQTPSHQVTQMGQEVILRCVPISNHLYFYWYRQILGQKVEFLVSFYNNEISEKSEIFDDQFSVERPDGSNFTLKIRSTKLEDSAMYFCASSYRNTIYFGEGSWLTVV.

This clone was seen only once. The chain has TRBV7-9 and TRBJ1-2; 7 bases are shared with TRBD1. The CDR3 extends over 15 amino acids. Germline V lookup: CDR1 SEHNR, CDR2 FQNEAQ (reference sequence). Losses at the gene ends were 2 bases for V and 4 bases for J; bases not matched to a gene: 7. In DNA form, the CDR3 reads TGTGCCAGCAGCTTAACAGGGGTAGATGGCTATGGCTACACCTTC. Translation: CASSLTGVDGYGYTF.

The rearrangement uses TRBV11-2 and TRBJ2-4, with D possibly matching TRBD2 (6 bases). CDR3 size: 16 residues. Deletions cut 4 bases from V and 0 bases from J, with 13 bases between. Germline CDR1 is SGHAT and CDR2 is FQNNGV. CDR3 protein: CASSSRGLAAKNIQYF. CDR3 coding DNA: TGTGCCAGCAGCTCCCGGGGGTTAGCAGCCAAAAACATTCAGTACTTC.

The table lists this clone with a count of one. V and J are TRBV9 and TRBJ2-3; 10 nucleotides line up with TRBD2. J was trimmed by 0 bases and V by 0 bases; bases with no gene match: 4. Germline V gene lookup returns CDR1 SGDLS and CDR2 YYNGEE. The CDR3 is 17 residues long. CDR3 nucleotides: TGTGCCAGCAGCGTAGTGGCTAGCGGGGGTAGCACAGATACGCAGTATTTT. It encodes CASSVVASGGSTDTQYF.